The present T cell receptor (beta chain) was sequenced within a study of T cells in Graves' hyperthyroidism and ophthalmopathy. General study points: Among thyroid clonotypes expanded above 0.001, most also appeared in blood.

The CDR3 is made up of 16 amino acids. CDR1 and CDR2 (germline): MGHRA, YSYEKL. Germline trimming cut 0 bases from V and 3 bases from J; bases unmatched to any gene: 5. TCR beta CDR3 region amplification was performed from RNA transcripts. The study used the HTBI primer set for a first-round RT-PCR of the TCR CDR3. Using its own MiXCR run on the multiplex PCR reads, TCRdb lists one record per CDR3 protein. The sample yields over 300,000 distinct CDR3 sequences, approximately 15% seen once. Calling Graves' hyperthyroidism stable meant ophthalmopathy did not progress within 18 months. Diagnosing involved the use of clinical symptoms, serum thyroxine and TRAb, thyroid ultrasound and orbital computed tomography. PBMCs came from around 10 ml fresh peripheral blood. On this clonotype itself: The antigen remains unidentified.

What was sequenced was blood. This chain joins TRBV4-1 and TRBJ2-1, with 7 bases that match TRBD2. This TCR derives from a woman aged 60-75 years with Graves' hyperthyroidism. CDR3 sequence reads: CASSQDVTSVYNEQFF. In DNA, the CDR3 is TGCGCCAGCAGCCAAGATGTCACTAGCGTCTACAATGAGCAGTTCTTC.